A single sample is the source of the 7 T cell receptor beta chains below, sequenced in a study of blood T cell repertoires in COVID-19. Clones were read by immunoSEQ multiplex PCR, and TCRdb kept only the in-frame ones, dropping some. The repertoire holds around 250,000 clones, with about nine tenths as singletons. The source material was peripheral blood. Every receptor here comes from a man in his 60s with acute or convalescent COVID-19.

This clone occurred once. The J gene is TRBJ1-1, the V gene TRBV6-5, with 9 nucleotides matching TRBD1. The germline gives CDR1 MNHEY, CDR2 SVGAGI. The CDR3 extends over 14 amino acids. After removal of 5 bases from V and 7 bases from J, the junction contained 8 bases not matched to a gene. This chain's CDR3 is CASSRDRDPFEAFF. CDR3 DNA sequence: TGTGCCAGCAGTAGGGACAGGGATCCATTTGAAGCTTTCTTT.

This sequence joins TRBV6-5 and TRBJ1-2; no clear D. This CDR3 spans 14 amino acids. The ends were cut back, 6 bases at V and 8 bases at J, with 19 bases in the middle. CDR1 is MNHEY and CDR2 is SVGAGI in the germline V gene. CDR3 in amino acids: CASSPSRGGRGYTF. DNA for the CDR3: TGTGCCAGCAGCCCGAGCCGGGGAGGAAGGGGCTACACCTTC.

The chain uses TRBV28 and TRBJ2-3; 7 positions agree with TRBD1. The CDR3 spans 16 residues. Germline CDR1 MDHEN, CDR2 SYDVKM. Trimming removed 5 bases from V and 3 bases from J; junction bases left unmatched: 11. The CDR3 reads CASSDSGQLFTDTQYF. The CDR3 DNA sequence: TGTGCCAGCAGTGATTCGGGACAGCTGTTTACAGATACGCAGTATTTT.

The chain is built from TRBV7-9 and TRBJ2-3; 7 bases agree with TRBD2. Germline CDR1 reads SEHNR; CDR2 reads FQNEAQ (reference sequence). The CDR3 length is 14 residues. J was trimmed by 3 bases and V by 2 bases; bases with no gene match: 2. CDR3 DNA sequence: TGTGCCAGCAGCTTACGGGGGGAAACAGATACGCAGTATTTT. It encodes CASSLRGETDTQYF.

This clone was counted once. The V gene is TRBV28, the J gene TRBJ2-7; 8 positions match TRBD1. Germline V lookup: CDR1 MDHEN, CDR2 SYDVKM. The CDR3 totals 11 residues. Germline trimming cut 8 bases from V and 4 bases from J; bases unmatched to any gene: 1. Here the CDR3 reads CASRTGYEQYF. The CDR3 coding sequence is TGTGCCAGCCGGACAGGGTACGAGCAGTACTTC.

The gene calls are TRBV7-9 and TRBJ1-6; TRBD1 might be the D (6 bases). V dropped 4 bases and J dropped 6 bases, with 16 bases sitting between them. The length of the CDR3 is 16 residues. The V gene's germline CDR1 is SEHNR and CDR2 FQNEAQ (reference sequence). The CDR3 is CASSSQVGGLNSPLHF. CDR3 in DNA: TGTGCCAGCAGCTCTCAAGTCGGGGGGCTTAATTCACCCCTCCACTTT.

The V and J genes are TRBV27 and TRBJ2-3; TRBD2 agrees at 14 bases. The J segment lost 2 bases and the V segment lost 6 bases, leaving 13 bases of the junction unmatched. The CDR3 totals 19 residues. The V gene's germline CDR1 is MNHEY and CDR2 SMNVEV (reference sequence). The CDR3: CASRRPGLAGGSNTDTQYF. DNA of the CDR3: TGTGCCAGCAGACGGCCTGGACTAGCGGGAGGATCCAACACAGATACGCAGTATTTT.